The 8 T cell receptor beta chains given below trace back to one sample, sequenced in a study of cytomegalovirus exposure and HLA in healthy donors. Use of 60 Vbeta and 13 Jbeta primers characterized the PCR. Only in-frame clones appear in the TCRdb table, and some are missing; sequencing was by immunoSEQ multiplex PCR. The sample yields about 140,000 clones, approximately 82% seen once. Sequences were obtained from PBMCs. The receptors stem from a woman aged 40 to 49 in good health and CMV-seronegative.

The chain couples TRBV5-1 to TRBJ2-7; 11 nucleotides line up with TRBD1. The CDR3 is 14 residues long. Trimming removed 4 bases from V and 7 bases from J; junction bases left unmatched: 7. Per germline, CDR1 SGHRS and CDR2 YFSETQ. The CDR3 spells CASSLGQGVGEQYF. DNA for the CDR3: TGCGCCAGCAGCCTGGGACAGGGGGTAGGTGAGCAGTACTTC.

This chain joins TRBV27 and TRBJ2-7; the D gene is possibly TRBD2 (6 bases). Trimming pared 4 bases from V and 3 bases from J, leaving 19 bases between. There are 16 residues in the CDR3. Per the germline V gene, CDR1 is MNHEY and CDR2 is SMNVEV (reference sequence). Written as DNA, the CDR3 is TGTGCCAGCAGTTCCACGTCATTTCGGGGACTCTACGAGCAGTACTTC. Protein: CASSSTSFRGLYEQYF.

J is TRBJ1-5 and V is TRBV21-1; the table's D call, TRBD1, was not checked against the DNA. TRBV21-1 is reported as a pseudogene. The CDR3 loop spans 19 amino acids. The CDR3, as DNA: TGTGCCAGCAGCAAAGTCTGGACAGGGCCGGTGGAAAGCAATCAGCCCCAGCATTTT. Protein: CASSKVWTGPVESNQPQHF.

V gene TRBV29-1 combines with J gene TRBJ2-4, with D tentatively TRBD2 (5 bases). Germline V gene data show CDR1 as SQVTM and CDR2 as ANQGSEA. This CDR3 comprises 13 residues. The CDR3 sequence is CTIFRGSKNIQYF. In DNA, the CDR3 is TGCACCATATTTCGGGGTTCCAAAAACATTCAGTACTTC.

This chain links TRBV30 with TRBJ1-1; D is perhaps TRBD1 (6 bases). CDR1 is GTSNPN and CDR2 is SVGIG in the germline V gene (reference sequence). This CDR3 has 12 residues. Trimming stripped 4 bases from V and 6 bases from J, with 12 bases between. CDR3 sequence: CAWTGGLAEAFF. CDR3 coding DNA: TGTGCCTGGACGGGGGGGCTGGCTGAAGCTTTCTTT.

The genes are TRBV29-1 and TRBJ2-1; 7 bases map to TRBD2. Unmatched junction bases numbered 14, after V lost 4 bases and J lost 5 bases. The germline V gene has CDR1 SQVTM and CDR2 ANQGSEA. There are 16 residues in the CDR3. The CDR3 spells CSVGLNGLDPHNEQFF. The CDR3 DNA reads TGCAGCGTTGGGTTGAATGGACTAGACCCCCACAATGAGCAGTTCTTC.

The chain links TRBV7-6 to TRBJ1-6, with D possibly TRBD1 on 5 matching bases. In germline, CDR1 is SGHVS, CDR2 FNYEAQ. V was trimmed by 5 bases and J by 1 base, leaving 12 bases between them. This CDR3 comprises 16 residues. The CDR3 coding sequence is TGTGCCAGCAGCCTCAGGGATCGGTCCTATAATTCACCCCTCCACTTT. Encoded protein: CASSLRDRSYNSPLHF.

This clone was counted between two and nine times. This chain joins TRBV11-1 and TRBJ2-1; no definite D call. Trimming pared 1 base from V and 1 base from J, leaving 8 bases between. Per the germline V gene, CDR1 is SGHAT and CDR2 is FQDESV (reference sequence). This CDR3 comprises 15 residues. The DNA of the CDR3 is TGTGCCAGCAGCTTAGGGTTGACATCCTACAATGAGCAGTTCTTC. This sequence encodes CASSLGLTSYNEQFF.